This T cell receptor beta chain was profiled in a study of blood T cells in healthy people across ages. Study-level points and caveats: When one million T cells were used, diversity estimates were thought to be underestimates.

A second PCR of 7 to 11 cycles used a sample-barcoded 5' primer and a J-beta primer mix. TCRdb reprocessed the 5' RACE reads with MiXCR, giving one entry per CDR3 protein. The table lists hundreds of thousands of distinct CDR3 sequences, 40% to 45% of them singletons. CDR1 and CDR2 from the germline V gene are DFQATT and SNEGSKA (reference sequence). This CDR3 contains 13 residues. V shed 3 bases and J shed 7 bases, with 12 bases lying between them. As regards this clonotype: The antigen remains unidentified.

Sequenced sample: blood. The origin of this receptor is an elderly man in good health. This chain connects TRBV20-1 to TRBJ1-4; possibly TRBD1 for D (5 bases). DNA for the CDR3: TGCAGTGCTAGTGAGGGGACGGGTGAAAAACTGTTTTTT. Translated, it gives CSASEGTGEKLFF.